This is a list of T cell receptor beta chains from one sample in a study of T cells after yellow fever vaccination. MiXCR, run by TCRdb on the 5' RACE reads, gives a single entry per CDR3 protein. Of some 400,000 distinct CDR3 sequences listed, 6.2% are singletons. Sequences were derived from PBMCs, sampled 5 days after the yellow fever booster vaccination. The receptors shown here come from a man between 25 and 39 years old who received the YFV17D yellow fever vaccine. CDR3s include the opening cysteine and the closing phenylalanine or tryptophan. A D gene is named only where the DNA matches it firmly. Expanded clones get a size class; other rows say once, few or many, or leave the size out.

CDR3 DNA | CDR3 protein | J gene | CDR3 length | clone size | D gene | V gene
TGCAGTGCCCGACCCCCAGGCGGGGATACGCAGTATTTT | CSARPPGGDTQYF | TRBJ2-3 | 13 | few | NA | TRBV20-1
TGCTGTGCTAGTAAAAGGCTAGCGGCCTTCCAAGAGACCCAGTACTTC | CCASKRLAAFQETQYF | TRBJ2-5 | 16 | few | TRBD2 | TRBV20-1
TGTGCCAGCAGTCTACAGGGTGAAGTACAGCCCCAGCATTTT | CASSLQGEVQPQHF | TRBJ1-5 | 14 | NA | NA | TRBV12-3/TRBV12-4
TGTGCCAGCAGCCAAGCCGGACAGATAGGCGAGCAGTACTTC | CASSQAGQIGEQYF | TRBJ2-7 | 14 | many | NA | TRBV3-1
TGTGCCAGCAGCCCCAGTGGGGGGAGTTTTTACGAGCAGTACTTC | CASSPSGGSFYEQYF | TRBJ2-7 | 15 | NA | NA | TRBV5-4
TGTGCCAGCAAGCCGGGACAGCTTAACTATGGCTACACCTTC | CASKPGQLNYGYTF | TRBJ1-2 | 14 | many | TRBD1 | TRBV6-1
TGTGCCAGCAGCTTGGCCGCGGGAGCGCAGACCCAGTACTTC | CASSLAAGAQTQYF | TRBJ2-5 | 14 | few | TRBD2 | TRBV5-6
TGTGCCGGGAAACGGGAGGGCCACTACAATGAGCAGTTCTTC | CAGKREGHYNEQFF | TRBJ2-1 | 14 | few | TRBD2 | TRBV11-2
TGTGCCAGCAGCATCGGGACAGGGGTTGGCTACACCTTC | CASSIGTGVGYTF | TRBJ1-2 | 13 | few | NA | TRBV21-1
TGTGCCAGCAGCCAAGAACTAGCAGTCCGTGAGCAGTTCTTC | CASSQELAVREQFF | TRBJ2-1 | 14 | few | NA | TRBV4-2
TGCAGTGCACCCCGGGGGGGAAGCGCGAAGGGGGAGCAGTTCTTC | CSAPRGGSAKGEQFF | TRBJ2-1 | 15 | few | TRBD2 | TRBV20-1
TGTGCCAGCAGCCAAGAAGGGATGCACTACGAGCAGTACTTC | CASSQEGMHYEQYF | TRBJ2-7 | 14 | NA | NA | TRBV3-1
TGTGCCAGCAGCAACGGGACTAGCGTCTACAATGAGCAGTTCTTC | CASSNGTSVYNEQFF | TRBJ2-1 | 15 | NA | TRBD2 | TRBV7-2
TGTGCCAGCAGCTTGCTAGCGGGAGCAGATACGCAGTATTTT | CASSLLAGADTQYF | TRBJ2-3 | 14 | many | TRBD2 | TRBV11-2
TGTGCCAGCAGCCCCACCGGGGGGACGGGGAACGAGCAGTACTTC | CASSPTGGTGNEQYF | TRBJ2-7 | 15 | many | TRBD2 | TRBV7-2
TGTGCCACCCTGCTTTCAGTCTACAATGAGCAGTTCTTC | CATLLSVYNEQFF | TRBJ2-1 | 13 | many | NA | TRBV10-3
TGCGCCAGCAGCTTTCGTGGGGTACGAGTGGATGAGCAGTTCTTC | CASSFRGVRVDEQFF | TRBJ2-1 | 15 | many | NA | TRBV5-1
TGCGCCAGCAGCCCCGCCGGGACTAGCGGGAGACCGTACGAGCAGTACTTC | CASSPAGTSGRPYEQYF | TRBJ2-7 | 17 | few | TRBD2 | TRBV5-1
TGTGCCAGCAGTTTGAGACAGGGGGCCACCGGGGAGCTGTTTTTT | CASSLRQGATGELFF | TRBJ2-2 | 15 | many | TRBD1 | TRBV12-3/TRBV12-4
TGTGCCAGCAGCCTAAGTTATGGGGCCTACAATGAGCAGTTCTTC | CASSLSYGAYNEQFF | TRBJ2-1 | 15 | many | NA | TRBV11-2
TGCAGTGCTATAACAGGGTTTACCACTGAAGCTTTCTTT | CSAITGFTTEAFF | TRBJ1-1 | 13 | NA | NA | TRBV20-1
TGTGCCACCAGCTCGACAGGGACCACCGGGGAGCTGTTTTTT | CATSSTGTTGELFF | TRBJ2-2 | 14 | many | TRBD1 | TRBV24-1
TGTGCCAGCAGTTACGGTTCAGGGGGGGACGAGCAGTACTTC | CASSYGSGGDEQYF | TRBJ2-7 | 14 | many | NA | TRBV6-5
TGCAGTGCTAGAAAGACAGCATACAATGAGCAGTTATTC | CSARKTAYNEQLF | TRBJ2-1 | 13 | NA | NA | TRBV20-1
TGTGCCAGCAGCCCGGCGGGACATTCCCCGCCTGAGTACTTC | CASSPAGHSPPEYF | TRBJ2-4 | 14 | few | NA | TRBV7-9
TGTGCCAGCAGTTCCGGCGGGAGTAGCTATGAGCAGTTCTTC | CASSSGGSSYEQFF | TRBJ2-1 | 14 | NA | TRBD2 | TRBV28
TGTGCCAGCTCGAAGGACCAAGGGGAGTTTTCATATGGCTACACCTTC | CASSKDQGEFSYGYTF | TRBJ1-2 | 16 | many | NA | TRBV18
TGCAGTGTCAGTCAGGGGGGACAGGAGGAGACCCAGTACTTC | CSVSQGGQEETQYF | TRBJ2-5 | 14 | NA | TRBD1 | TRBV20-1
TGTGCCAGCAGTTATCGGGGGGGCTCCTACAATGAGCAGTTCTTC | CASSYRGGSYNEQFF | TRBJ2-1 | 15 | many | TRBD2 | TRBV12-3/TRBV12-4
TGCAGTGCTAGAGGCTTCGGGACTAGCGGGAGTGGGGATGGGCAGTTCTTC | CSARGFGTSGSGDGQFF | TRBJ2-1 | 17 | NA | TRBD2 | TRBV20-1
TGCGCCAGCAGTGCAGGGCCCACCTACGAGCAGTACTTC | CASSAGPTYEQYF | TRBJ2-7 | 13 | many | NA | TRBV10-2